Described below is a single T cell receptor (beta chain) sequence and its context. Ages ranged from roughly 18 to 95 years, with residence in 24 US areas. Participants were placed into cohorts based on the clinical history they reported. The entry originates in a study of blood T cell repertoires in COVID-19. Per the study methods: Counts of nucleated cells, estimated from reference gene primer amplification, were obtained. TCRdb's table, derived via immunoSEQ multiplex PCR, lists solely in-frame clones and lacks some. The D gene and trimming were derived from the DNA, and the V and J assignments and clone size from that table. The table records some 460,000 clones, around 90% of them present only once. The CDR3 is 14 amino acids. The germline gives CDR1 MGHDK, CDR2 SYGVNS. Trimming stripped 5 bases from V and 5 bases from J, with 13 bases between.

Sample: PBMCs or T cells enriched from blood (not recorded which). This chain links TRBV25-1 with TRBJ2-1; D gene uncertain. The source of this sequence is a young woman with acute COVID-19. This CDR3 is CASSSTIAHNEQFF. CDR3 nucleotide sequence: TGTGCCAGCAGTTCCACGATAGCCCACAATGAGCAGTTCTTC.